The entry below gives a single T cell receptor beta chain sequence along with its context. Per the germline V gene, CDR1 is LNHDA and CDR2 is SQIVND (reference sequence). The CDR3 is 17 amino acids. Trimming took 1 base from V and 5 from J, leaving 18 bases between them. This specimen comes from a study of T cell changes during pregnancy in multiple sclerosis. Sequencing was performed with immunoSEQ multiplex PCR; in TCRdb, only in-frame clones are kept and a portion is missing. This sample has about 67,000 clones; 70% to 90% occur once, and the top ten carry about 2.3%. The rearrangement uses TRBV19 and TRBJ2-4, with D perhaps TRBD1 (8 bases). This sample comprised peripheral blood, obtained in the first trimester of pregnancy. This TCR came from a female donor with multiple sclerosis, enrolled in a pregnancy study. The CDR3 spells CASSIVARQGRENIQYF. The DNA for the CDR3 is TGTGCCAGTAGTATAGTAGCAAGACAGGGGAGGGAAAACATTCAGTACTTC.